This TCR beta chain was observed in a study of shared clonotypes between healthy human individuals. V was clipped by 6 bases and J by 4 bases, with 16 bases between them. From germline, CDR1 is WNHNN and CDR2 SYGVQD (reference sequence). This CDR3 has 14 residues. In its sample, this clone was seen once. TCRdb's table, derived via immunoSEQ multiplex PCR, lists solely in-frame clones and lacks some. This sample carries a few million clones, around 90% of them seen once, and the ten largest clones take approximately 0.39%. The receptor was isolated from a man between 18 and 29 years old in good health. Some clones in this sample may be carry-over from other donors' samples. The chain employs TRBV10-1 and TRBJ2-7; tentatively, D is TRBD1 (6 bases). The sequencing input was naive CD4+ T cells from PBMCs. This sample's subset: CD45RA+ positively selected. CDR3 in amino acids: CASRTDSPPYEQYF. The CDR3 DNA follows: TGCGCCAGCAGAACGGACAGTCCTCCGTACGAGCAGTACTTC.